Listed below are T cell receptor beta chains from one sample, sequenced in a study of low-dose radiotherapy and immunotherapy resistance in tumors. TCRdb called the reads again in MiXCR, with one record for every CDR3 protein. The sample includes approximately 91,000 distinct CDR3 sequences, 20% to 25% of them seen just once. The sequenced sample was PBMCs, obtained after low-dose radiotherapy plus immunotherapy. Source of these receptors: a female donor with ovarian cancer. Each CDR3 is given with its conserved first and last residue. Fields, in order: D gene, clone size, V gene, J gene, CDR3 DNA, CDR3 protein. A D gene is named only where the DNA matches it firmly. Clone size is shown for a subset of rows, as once, few, many or a class of expanded clone.

TRBD2	few	TRBV10-3	TRBJ2-1	TGTGCCATCAGTGCGGTAGCGGGCCCCCCCAATGAGCAGTTCTTC	CAISAVAGPPNEQFF
-	few	TRBV11-2	TRBJ2-2	TGTGCCAGCAGCTTAGGGATGACCCCCGAGGCCGGGGAGCTGTTTTTT	CASSLGMTPEAGELFF
-	few	TRBV29-1	TRBJ1-1	TGCAGCGTTGTAGGCGCCAGAGAAGCTTTCTTT	CSVVGAREAFF
-	-	TRBV6-1	TRBJ1-5	TGTGCCAGCAGCCTGGCGGGGGGGGTGAATCAGCCCCAGCATTTT	CASSLAGGVNQPQHF
-	many	TRBV3-1	TRBJ2-1	TGTGCCAGCAGCCAAGACGCAGTGGCCAATGAGCAGTTCTTC	CASSQDAVANEQFF
-	-	TRBV10-3	TRBJ2-3	TGTGCCATCAGCCGGGGTCAGGGGCTTGATACGCAGTATTTT	CAISRGQGLDTQYF
TRBD1	many	TRBV11-3	TRBJ2-6	TGTGCCAGCAGCTTAGATAACTACAGGGGCGACTCTGGGGCCAACGTCCTGACTTTC	CASSLDNYRGDSGANVLTF
TRBD2	many	TRBV12-3/TRBV12-4	TRBJ2-6	TGTGCCAGCAGTTCCCTGAGACTAGCTGTGGACTCTGGGGCCAACGTCCTGACTTTC	CASSSLRLAVDSGANVLTF
-	many	TRBV28	TRBJ1-2	TGTGCCAGCAGCGCCGGGAGGATCCTTTATGGCTACACCTTC	CASSAGRILYGYTF
TRBD2	many	TRBV5-4	TRBJ2-5	TGTGCCAGCAGCGCGGGACTAGGGGAAGAGACCCAGTACTTC	CASSAGLGEETQYF
-	many	TRBV21-1	TRBJ2-2	TGTGCCAGCAGCGTCCGGGACAGGGGACTTTTCGAGGAGCTGTTTTTT	CASSVRDRGLFEELFF
TRBD1	once	TRBV6-8	TRBJ1-3	TGTGCCAGCAGCAATACCGGGACAGGGGGAAACACCATATATTTT	CASSNTGTGGNTIYF
-	many	TRBV12-3/TRBV12-4	TRBJ2-1	TGTGCCAGCAGTTTAGGGCCCCCGGGTGTCTACAATGAGCAGTTCTTC	CASSLGPPGVYNEQFF
TRBD2	-	TRBV9	TRBJ2-3	TGTGCCAGCAGCGTAGGGACTAGCGGCACAGATACGCAGTATTTT	CASSVGTSGTDTQYF
-	-	TRBV28	TRBJ1-1	TGTGCCAGCCCCCTCCGGCAGGGCCACGGTAACACTGAAGCTTTCTTT	CASPLRQGHGNTEAFF
TRBD1	many	TRBV4-1	TRBJ2-1	TGCGCCAGCAGCCAAGAGAGGACAGGCTCCTACAATGAGCAGTTCTTC	CASSQERTGSYNEQFF
TRBD1	many	TRBV6-2/TRBV6-3	TRBJ1-2	TGTGCCAGCCTAAGCCTGATCGGGACAGGATATGGCTACACCTTC	CASLSLIGTGYGYTF
TRBD2	few	TRBV9	TRBJ2-1	TGTGCCAGCAGCGTAGAGGGAGCGGGGGGGCGAGATGAGCAGTTCTTC	CASSVEGAGGRDEQFF
-	many	TRBV11-2	TRBJ1-1	TGTGCCAGCAGCTTAATACATAGGAGGGAGCTAAGAGCTTTCTTT	CASSLIHRRELRAFF
-	many	TRBV4-1	TRBJ2-2	TGCGCCAGCAGCCAACGGGGAAGGTCGAACACCGGGGAGCTGTTTTTT	CASSQRGRSNTGELFF
TRBD2	many	TRBV20-1	TRBJ2-5	TGCAGTGCTAGAGATCGTAGACTAGCGGGGATCCGTTTGGAGACCCAGTACTTC	CSARDRRLAGIRLETQYF
-	many	TRBV15	TRBJ1-1	TGTGCCACCAGCAGGGATTTAGGGGGGGGCACTGAAGCTTTCTTT	CATSRDLGGGTEAFF
-	many	TRBV28	TRBJ1-2	TGTGCCAGCAGTCTGGGACAAAACTATGGCTACACCTTC	CASSLGQNYGYTF
-	many	TRBV6-6	TRBJ2-1	TGTGCCAGCAGTTACGCGACCAATGAGCAGTTCTTC	CASSYATNEQFF
-	many	TRBV19	TRBJ2-1	TGTGCCAGTAAGGCCGGGGGCGATGAGCAGTTCTTC	CASKAGGDEQFF
-	few	TRBV6-1	TRBJ2-2	-	CASSSTLGANTGELFFF
TRBD1	many	TRBV12-3/TRBV12-4	TRBJ2-4	TGTGCCAGCAGAGGGACAGGGGGCTCCCAAAACATTCAGTACTTC	CASRGTGGSQNIQYF
TRBD2	many	TRBV5-6	TRBJ2-3	TGTGCCAGCAGCATTACTAGCGGGGGAACAGATACGCAGTATTTT	CASSITSGGTDTQYF
TRBD1	many	TRBV9	TRBJ2-2	TGTGCCAGCAGCGTAGGGACAGGGAGAGTGGGGGAGCTGTTTTTT	CASSVGTGRVGELFF
-	many	TRBV18	TRBJ2-1	TGTGCCAGCTCCCCTTCCAGCAGGTGGTCCTACAATGAGCAGTTCTTC	CASSPSSRWSYNEQFF
-	many	TRBV28	TRBJ1-4	TGTGCCAGCAGTTTTGGACGGTATAATGAAAAACTGTTTTTT	CASSFGRYNEKLFF
-	-	TRBV5-1	TRBJ1-4	TGCGCCAGCAGCCGACCGGACGGTCCTAATGAAAAACTGTTTTTT	CASSRPDGPNEKLFF
TRBD2	many	TRBV7-9	TRBJ2-1	TGTGCCAGCAGCTCCCGCCTAGCGGACCACAATGAGCAGTTCTTC	CASSSRLADHNEQFF
TRBD2	many	TRBV6-2/TRBV6-3	TRBJ2-5	TGTGCCAGCAGTTACCTCGGGCCGAGCGGGGGGCTCCCAAGTCAAGAGACCCAGTACTTC	CASSYLGPSGGLPSQETQYF
TRBD2	few	TRBV2	TRBJ2-5	TGTGCCACCGCCTCAGGGACTAGCAGAGAGACCCAGTACTTC	CATASGTSRETQYF
TRBD1	many	TRBV5-6	TRBJ1-5	TGTGCCAGCAGCTTAGGACAGGGTGTCGGTCAGCCCCAGCATTTT	CASSLGQGVGQPQHF
-	many	TRBV6-2/TRBV6-3	TRBJ2-7	TGTGCCAGCAGTTACTCCCGCAGAAACTACGAGCAGTACTTC	CASSYSRRNYEQYF
-	many	TRBV19	TRBJ2-1	TGTGCCAGTAATGGTAAGGGACTGCCCTACAATGAGCAGTTCTTC	CASNGKGLPYNEQFF
-	-	TRBV3-1	TRBJ1-2	TGTGCCAGCAGCCAAGTCCGGGGCAGCCAGGGCACCTTC	CASSQVRGSQGTF
-	once	TRBV28	TRBJ2-7	TGTGCCAGCAGTTTCGGCACCTACGAGCAGTACTTC	CASSFGTYEQYF
-	many	TRBV3-1	TRBJ1-2	TGTGCCAGCAGCCAAGAACACAGGAACTATGGCTACACCTTC	CASSQEHRNYGYTF
TRBD1	many	TRBV11-2	TRBJ1-4	TGTGCCAGCAGCCAGGGACAGGAGGTATTGGAAAAACTGTTTTTT	CASSQGQEVLEKLFF
-	many	TRBV6-2/TRBV6-3	TRBJ2-1	TGTGCCAGCAGTTACTCGTATGGAGACCTAAGCTCCTACAATGAGCAGTTCTTC	CASSYSYGDLSSYNEQFF
-	many	TRBV7-2	TRBJ2-2	TGTGCCAGCAGCTTTGTCAGTGGATTCGGGCGGGACTTCGGGGAGCTGTTTTTT	CASSFVSGFGRDFGELFF
-	many	TRBV24-1	TRBJ2-3	TGTGCCACCAGTGACGGGGGACCAGATACGCAGTATTTT	CATSDGGPDTQYF
TRBD1	many	TRBV6-2/TRBV6-3	TRBJ2-3	TGTGCCAGCAGGCAGGGGGCAGATACGCAGTATTTT	CASRQGADTQYF
-	many	TRBV24-1	TRBJ2-2	TGTGCCACCAGTGACGAGGTTGGGTACACCGGGGAGCTGTTTTTT	CATSDEVGYTGELFF
TRBD1	many	TRBV19	TRBJ1-5	TGTGCCAGCAAAACCTCGACAGGGGGCGTGCAGCCCCAGCATTTT	CASKTSTGGVQPQHF
-	-	TRBV24-1	TRBJ1-2	TGTGCCACCAGTGAAGGGGAGAATGGCTACACCTTC	CATSEGENGYTF
-	many	TRBV4-3	TRBJ2-2	TGCGCCAGCAGCCAGGACGGCCCCACCGGGGAGCTGTTTTTT	CASSQDGPTGELFF